These 21 T cell receptor beta chains were all obtained from the same sample, sequenced in a study of T-cell reconstitution after alpha-beta-depleted transplantation in children. The authors prepared the TCRbeta library with unique molecular identifiers. TCRdb redid the calling of the PCR reads with MiXCR, one entry per CDR3 protein. This table has 300,000 or so distinct CDR3 sequences, 9.9% appearing once. The specimen was PBMCs from the stem cell graft donor, collected from the stem cell graft. The receptors shown here come from a human donor who donated a stem cell graft to a child with SCID.

The J gene is TRBJ2-1, the V gene TRBV12-3 or TRBV12-4; D uncertain. Trimming cost V 6 bases and J 8 bases, with 14 bases left between them. The CDR3 is 13 amino acids. The DNA of the CDR3 is TGTGCCAGCAGCCAACTCCGGTACCATGAGCAGTTCTTC. Residues: CASSQLRYHEQFF.

This clonotype showed up just a few times. This chain links TRBV20-1 with TRBJ2-7; 9 nucleotides agree with TRBD1. From germline, CDR1 is DFQATT and CDR2 SNEGSKA (reference sequence). Germline trimming cut 1 base from V and 6 bases from J; bases unmatched to any gene: 10. This CDR3 region has 15 residues. The CDR3 reads CSARGPTGGRFEQYF. The CDR3 coding sequence is TGCAGTGCTAGAGGACCGACAGGGGGTAGGTTCGAGCAGTACTTC.

This clonotype was detected only a few times. The chain combines TRBV5-1 with TRBJ2-2; TRBD1 matches 8 bases. CDR1 SGHRS and CDR2 YFSETQ come from the germline V gene. Germline trimming cut 4 bases from V and 4 bases from J; bases unmatched to any gene: 9. This CDR3 comprises 16 residues. This CDR3 reads CASSRTQGAGTGELFF. CDR3 DNA: TGCGCCAGCAGCCGAACCCAGGGGGCGGGCACCGGGGAGCTGTTTTTT. The variable domain in full, with the rest retrieved from reference TRBV5-1 and TRBJ2-2, is KAGVTQTPRYLIKTRGQQVTLSCSPISGHRSVSWYQQTPGQGLQFLFEYFSETQRNKGNFPGRFSGRQFSNSRSEMNVSTLELGDSALYLCASSRTQGAGTGELFFGEGSRLTVL.

The chain joins TRBV29-1 to TRBJ2-2, with D perhaps TRBD2 (6 bases). Germline values: CDR1 SQVTM, CDR2 ANQGSEA. This CDR3 contains 15 residues. The V end lost 4 bases, the J end lost 4 bases, and 16 bases lay between the germline ends. CDR3 sequence (DNA): TGCAGCGTTGGAGAGAGCCCCGGGGGCACCGGGGAGCTGTTTTTT. Encoded protein: CSVGESPGGTGELFF.

This chain uses TRBV11-2 with TRBJ2-2; D might be TRBD1 (6 bases). Looked up from germline, CDR1 is SGHAT and CDR2 is FQNNGV. Trimming shortened V by 4 bases and J by 2 bases, and 14 bases separated the two germline ends. CDR3 size: 16 residues. The CDR3 protein is CASSSRQAFNTGELFF. For the CDR3, the DNA is TGTGCCAGCAGCTCACGACAGGCTTTTAACACCGGGGAGCTGTTTTTT.

This sequence joins TRBV21-1 and TRBJ1-3; the table gives TRBD1 as D, unverified against the DNA. TRBV21-1 is noted as a pseudogene. This CDR3 is 15 amino acids long. In nucleotides, the CDR3 is TGTGCCAGCAGCAATTCCCGAACAGGGACGAACACCATATATTTT. Its protein is CASSNSRTGTNTIYF.

This clonotype was found a few times. The gene calls are TRBV7-2 and TRBJ2-2, with TRBD1 as a possible D gene (6 bases). With 10 bases removed from V and 0 bases from J, the gap between germline ends came to 9 bases. This CDR3 is 13 amino acids long. Germline CDR1 and CDR2: SGHTA and FQGNSA. The CDR3 DNA sequence: TGTGCCACAGGACAGTCGAACACCGGGGAGCTGTTTTTT. Its protein is CATGQSNTGELFF.

This clonotype was detected many times. The genes are TRBV9 and TRBJ2-1; D is unclear. The CDR3 is made up of 15 amino acids. Germline values: CDR1 SGDLS, CDR2 YYNGEE. Between the trimmed V and J ends, which lost 4 bases and 1 base, there was a span of 12 bases. The CDR3 is CASSPRSSSYNEQFF. DNA for the CDR3: TGTGCCAGCAGCCCTCGGTCGAGTTCCTACAATGAGCAGTTCTTC.

The chain has TRBV9 and TRBJ2-3; D tentatively fits TRBD1 or TRBD2 (5 bases each). CDR3 length: 16 amino acids. Trimming cost V 4 bases and J 0 bases, with 15 bases left between them. Looked up from germline, CDR1 is SGDLS and CDR2 is YYNGEE. CDR3 region: CASSTGTDPSTDTQYF. Here the CDR3 DNA reads TGTGCCAGCAGCACTGGGACGGACCCTAGCACAGATACGCAGTATTTT.

The CDR3 coding sequence is TGTGCCAGCAGCTTATTTTTTGCGGGCGGACCGAACACCGGGGAGCTGTTTTTT. Translated: CASSLFFAGGPNTGELFF. The chain uses TRBV11-2 and TRBJ2-2; possibly TRBD2 for D (5 bases). This CDR3 has 18 amino acids. Trimming pared 2 bases from V and 0 bases from J, leaving 16 bases between. The germline gives CDR1 SGHAT, CDR2 FQNNGV.

As to this clonotype: A read error may account for a junction end that differs from germline. The rearrangement joins TRBV5-8 to TRBJ2-2, with unresolved D. The CDR3 runs 14 residues. CDR1 and CDR2 from the germline V gene are SGHTS and YDEGEE. In DNA form, the CDR3 reads TGTGCCAGCAGCCGTAGGCTGCTCACCTGGGAGCTGTTTTTT. It yields the protein CASSRRLLTWELFF.

In this sample, this clonotype turned up a few times. This chain joins TRBV29-1 and TRBJ1-5; D unclear. CDR3 size: 14 residues. V shed 6 bases and J shed 0 bases, with 12 bases lying between them. Germline CDR1 reads SQVTM; CDR2 reads ANQGSEA. The CDR3 region is CSVADVNSNQPQHF. The CDR3 DNA reads TGCAGCGTGGCGGACGTAAATAGCAATCAGCCCCAGCATTTT.

This clonotype was picked up many times. V gene TRBV6-1 combines with J gene TRBJ1-2; 9 nucleotides agree with TRBD1. From germline, CDR1 is MNHNS and CDR2 SASEGT. CDR3 size: 15 residues. The V segment lost 2 bases and the J segment 6 bases; nucleotides outside the gene matches: 7. CDR3 in DNA: TGTGCCAGCAGTGAACGCCACAGGGGGCTGGATGGCTACACCTTC. Amino acids: CASSERHRGLDGYTF.

In this sample, this clonotype turned up a few times. The V gene is TRBV7-9, the J gene TRBJ2-5; TRBD1 or TRBD2 may be the D gene (5 bases each). This CDR3 contains 16 residues. V was clipped by 5 bases and J by 1 base, with 17 bases between them. Germline CDR1 and CDR2: SEHNR and FQNEAQ (reference sequence). CDR3 DNA sequence: TGTGCCAGCAGCCACCCCGATGGGGGAAGCCAAGAGACCCAGTACTTC. It is translated as CASSHPDGGSQETQYF.

The chain recombines TRBV27 with TRBJ2-5, with D perhaps matching TRBD2 (6 bases). Between the trimmed V and J ends, which lost 3 bases and 2 bases, there was a span of 13 bases. Per germline, CDR1 MNHEY and CDR2 SMNVEV (reference sequence). The CDR3 covers 15 residues. The CDR3 coding sequence is TGTGCCAGCAGTTTTAGCGGCAGCAGGCAAGAGACCCAGTACTTC. It is translated as CASSFSGSRQETQYF.

Only a few counts were recorded for this clonotype. This chain connects TRBV2 to TRBJ2-1; D ambiguous. Looked up from germline, CDR1 is SNHLY and CDR2 is FYNNEI. The CDR3 sequence is 14 residues long. Trimming shortened V by 6 bases and J by 3 bases, and 12 bases separated the two germline ends. Here the CDR3 DNA reads TGTGCCAGCAGGACCGGGTCCGGCTACAATGAGCAGTTCTTC. This translates into CASRTGSGYNEQFF.

This clonotype was counted ten times or more. The rearrangement uses TRBV5-1 and TRBJ2-4; 7 bases are shared with TRBD1. V dropped 2 bases and J dropped 3; count of bases not matched to a gene: 5. Per the germline V gene, CDR1 is SGHRS and CDR2 is YFSETQ. The CDR3 runs 15 residues. CDR3 nucleotides: TGCGCCAGCAGCTTAGGGGGCGCCGGCAAAAACATTCAGTACTTC. Encoded protein: CASSLGGAGKNIQYF.

The chain uses TRBV2 and TRBJ1-1; D may be TRBD1 (6 bases). CDR1 and CDR2 from the germline V gene are SNHLY and FYNNEI. Trimming cost V 7 bases and J 6 bases, with 27 bases left between them. The CDR3 runs 17 residues. The CDR3 nucleotides read TGTGCCAGCACCTCAGATCCGGACAGATGGGTGATCGCTGAAGCTTTCTTT. Amino acid sequence: CASTSDPDRWVIAEAFF.

The chain joins TRBV5-1 to TRBJ2-7; possible D gene TRBD2, 5 bases. The V end was cut by 3 bases, the J end by 0 bases, with 13 bases between. Germline CDR1 and CDR2: SGHRS and YFSETQ. The CDR3 covers 15 residues. DNA for the CDR3: TGCGCCAGCAGCTCTCGGGATCCTAGCTCCTACGAGCAGTACTTC. Translated, it gives CASSSRDPSSYEQYF. The full variable domain, completed using reference TRBV5-1 and TRBJ2-7, is KAGVTQTPRYLIKTRGQQVTLSCSPISGHRSVSWYQQTPGQGLQFLFEYFSETQRNKGNFPGRFSGRQFSNSRSEMNVSTLELGDSALYLCASSSRDPSSYEQYFGPGTRLTVT.

This clonotype was detected only a few times. The V gene is TRBV15, the J gene TRBJ2-7, with 9 bases that match TRBD1. V dropped 3 bases and J dropped 2; count of bases not matched to a gene: 2. CDR3 length: 14 residues. Looked up from germline, CDR1 is LNHNV and CDR2 is YYDKDF (reference sequence). The CDR3 sequence: CATSSRQGAYEQYF. Written as DNA, the CDR3 is TGTGCCACCAGCAGTAGACAGGGGGCCTACGAGCAGTACTTC.

The chain carries TRBV27 and TRBJ2-7; D is uncertain. Per the germline V gene, CDR1 is MNHEY and CDR2 is SMNVEV (reference sequence). The length of the CDR3 is 13 residues. With 3 bases removed from V and 3 bases from J, the gap between germline ends came to 9 bases. The CDR3 DNA sequence: TGTGCCAGCAGTTTTGGACGGATCTACGAGCAGTACTTC. This encodes CASSFGRIYEQYF.